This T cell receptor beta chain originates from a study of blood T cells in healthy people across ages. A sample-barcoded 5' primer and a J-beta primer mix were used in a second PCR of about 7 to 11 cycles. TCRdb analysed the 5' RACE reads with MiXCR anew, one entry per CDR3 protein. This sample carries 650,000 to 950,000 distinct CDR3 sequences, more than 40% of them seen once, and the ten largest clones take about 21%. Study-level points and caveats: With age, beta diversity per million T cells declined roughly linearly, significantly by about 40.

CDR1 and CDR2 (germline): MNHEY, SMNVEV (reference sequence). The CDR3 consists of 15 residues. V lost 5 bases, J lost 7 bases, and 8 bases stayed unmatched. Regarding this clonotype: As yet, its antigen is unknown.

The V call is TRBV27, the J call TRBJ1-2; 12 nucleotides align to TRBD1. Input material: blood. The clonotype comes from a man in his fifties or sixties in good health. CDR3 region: CASSPGTGGRGGYTF. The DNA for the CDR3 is TGTGCCAGCAGTCCCGGGACAGGGGGCAGGGGTGGCTACACCTTC.